Following are 18 T cell receptor beta chains from one sample sequenced in a study of blood T cell repertoires in COVID-19 (TCRdb year 2020). The receptor library was made with the immunoSEQ multiplex PCR assay. The source is immuneACCESS, and TCRdb retained only in-frame sequences with V and J called. Part of the clones is not carried over; for the studies checked, unresolved V genes explain less than half of this, and the remainder is unexplained. The sample records 300,000 to 350,000 clones, 80% to 90% of which are singletons. The ten largest make up 2.5% to 3.5% of the sample. The sample comprised peripheral blood. The origin of the receptors is a man aged 30-40 years with active or convalescent COVID-19.

The V and J genes are TRBV19 and TRBJ1-4; 7 bases fit TRBD1. Per the germline V gene, CDR1 is LNHDA and CDR2 is SQIVND (reference sequence). The CDR3 is 14 amino acids. V dropped 5 bases and J dropped 4; count of bases not matched to a gene: 4. For the CDR3, the DNA is TGTGCCAGTAGTTTGGGACAGAGTAATGAAAAACTGTTTTTT. It is translated as CASSLGQSNEKLFF. The full variable domain, its missing parts supplied by reference TRBV19 and TRBJ1-4, is DGGITQSPKYLFRKEGQNVTLSCEQNLNHDAMYWYRQDPGQGLRLIYYSQIVNDFQKGDIAEGYSVSREKKESFPLTVTSAQKNPTAFYLCASSLGQSNEKLFFGSGTQLSVL.

The chain recombines TRBV15 with TRBJ2-5, with 8 bases identical to TRBD2. The V gene end was trimmed by 4 bases and the J gene end by 7 bases; junction bases not matched to a gene: 14. The CDR3 totals 16 residues. Germline CDR1 is LNHNV and CDR2 is YYDKDF (reference sequence). The CDR3 DNA is TGTGCCACCAGCATAGACAATAGCGGGGCCCCCTGGACCCAGTACTTC. Protein sequence: CATSIDNSGAPWTQYF.

The V gene is TRBV28, the J gene TRBJ2-3, with 7 bases matching TRBD1. V lost 5 bases, J lost 2 bases, and 1 base stayed unmatched. Germline loops: CDR1 MDHEN, CDR2 SYDVKM. This CDR3 region has 13 residues. CDR3 residues: CASSRGPTDTQYF. As DNA, the CDR3 is TGTGCCAGCAGTAGGGGGCCCACAGATACGCAGTATTTT. Variable domain in full (rest from reference TRBV28 and TRBJ2-3): DVKVTQSSRYLVKRTGEKVFLECVQDMDHENMFWYRQDPGLGLRLIYFSYDVKMKEKGDIPEGYSVSREKKERFSLILESASTNQTSMYLCASSRGPTDTQYFGPGTRLTVL.

The rearrangement uses TRBV6-5 and TRBJ2-2, with 7 positions matching TRBD1. Germline-derived CDR1 and CDR2 are MNHEY and SVGAGI. The J segment lost 3 bases and the V segment lost 2 bases, leaving 6 bases of the junction unmatched. This CDR3 is built from 16 residues. This CDR3 is CASSYAPTGDTGELFF. The CDR3 nucleotides read TGTGCCAGCAGTTACGCGCCCACAGGGGACACCGGGGAGCTGTTTTTT.

This chain uses TRBV4-3 with TRBJ1-3; D not resolved. Trimming removed 2 bases at V and 4 bases at J, with 6 bases between. The germline V gene encodes CDR1 LGHNA and CDR2 YSLEER. This CDR3 region has 13 residues. This chain's CDR3 is CASSQRVGNTIYF. CDR3 bases: TGCGCCAGCAGCCAACGGGTGGGAAACACCATATATTTT.

This rearrangement joins TRBV4-1 to TRBJ2-7, with 11 bases lining up with TRBD1. The CDR3 sequence is 17 residues long. V shed 2 bases, J shed 5 bases, and the junction held 11 bases outside the gene matches. Germline assignment: CDR1 MGHRA and CDR2 YSYEKL. CDR3 sequence (DNA): TGCGCCAGCAGCCAAAGGGAAGTTAGGACAGGGGGCCACGAGCAGTACTTC. Its translation is CASSQREVRTGGHEQYF.

This clone was seen at least ten times. The gene calls are TRBV5-4 and TRBJ1-3, with TRBD1 as a possible D gene (6 bases). V lost 1 base, J lost 7 bases, and 9 bases lay in between. The CDR3 covers 13 residues. CDR1 is SGHNT and CDR2 is YYREEE in the germline V gene (reference sequence). The chain's CDR3 is CASSLTGSNTIYF. The CDR3 coding sequence is TGTGCCAGCAGCTTGACAGGGAGTAACACCATATATTTT.

This clone has a handful of counts. The rearrangement joins TRBV19 to TRBJ1-1; 7 nucleotides line up with TRBD1. CDR1 LNHDA and CDR2 SQIVND come from the germline V gene (reference sequence). The CDR3 covers 15 residues. Losses at the gene ends were 5 bases for V and 3 bases for J; bases not matched to a gene: 9. The CDR3 DNA follows: TGTGCCAGTAGTTCCAAACACACAGGGGACACTGAAGCTTTCTTT. Its protein product is CASSSKHTGDTEAFF.

There are a few counts of this clone. The chain employs TRBV30 and TRBJ1-3; D is uncertain. Trimming took off 4 bases at V and 0 bases at J, with 10 bases between the two ends. The CDR3 has 14 amino acids. Germline CDR1 GTSNPN, CDR2 SVGIG (reference sequence). In DNA form, the CDR3 reads TGTGCCTGGATCCGGGGTCGCTCTGGAAACACCATATATTTT. Translation gives CAWIRGRSGNTIYF.

The rearrangement joins TRBV25-1 to TRBJ2-7; 8 positions match TRBD1. The V segment lost 0 bases and the J segment 6 bases; nucleotides outside the gene matches: 13. From germline, CDR1 is MGHDK and CDR2 SYGVNS. The CDR3 is 17 residues long. Written as DNA, the CDR3 is TGTGCCAGCAGTGAATATCGGACAGGGAAGGACGCTGCCGAGCAGTACTTC. Amino acids: CASSEYRTGKDAAEQYF.

This chain uses TRBV7-2 with TRBJ1-5; no clear D gene. There are 15 residues in the CDR3. CDR1 and CDR2 from the germline V gene are SGHTA and FQGNSA. The germline V and J ends were trimmed by 1 base and 1 base, with 8 bases remaining between them. Written as DNA, the CDR3 is TGTGCCAGCAGCTTAGGACACCCGAGCAATCAGCCCCAGCATTTT. This translates into CASSLGHPSNQPQHF.

CDR3 loop: CSVCLGATSNQPQHF. The CDR3 DNA is TGCAGCGTTTGTCTAGGGGCGACGAGCAATCAGCCCCAGCATTTT. This chain connects TRBV29-1 to TRBJ1-5; tentative D call: TRBD1 (5 bases). Germline CDR1 reads SQVTM; CDR2 reads ANQGSEA. This CDR3 is built from 15 residues. Trimming pared 5 bases from V and 1 base from J, leaving 15 bases between. The full variable domain, with the rest looked up from reference TRBV29-1 and TRBJ1-5, is SAVISQKPSRDICQRGTSLTIQCQVDSQVTMMFWYRQQPGQSLTLIATANQGSEATYESGFVIDKFPISRPNLTFSTLTVSNMSPEDSSIYLCSVCLGATSNQPQHFGDGTRLSIL.

This chain links TRBV7-8 with TRBJ2-5, with TRBD2 identical over 12 bases. J was trimmed by 1 base and V by 5 bases; bases with no gene match: 5. The CDR3 sequence is 16 residues long. In germline, CDR1 is SGHVS, CDR2 FQNEAQ. The CDR3 region has the DNA TGTGCCAGCAGCCAATCTAGCGGGAGGGCCCAAGAGACCCAGTACTTC. Translated, it gives CASSQSSGRAQETQYF.

In its sample, this clone was seen a few times. V is TRBV2 and J is TRBJ1-5, with D possibly being TRBD1 (6 bases). Trimming took 9 bases from V and 4 from J, leaving 13 bases between them. The CDR3 totals 13 residues. The V gene's germline CDR1 is SNHLY and CDR2 FYNNEI. The CDR3 nucleotides are TGTGCCAGTGGGGGGGCAGCAAATCAGCCCCAGCATTTT. Encoded protein: CASGGAANQPQHF.

The rearrangement uses TRBV5-1 and TRBJ2-3; 7 bases match TRBD2. Germline-derived CDR1 and CDR2 are SGHRS and YFSETQ. The CDR3 consists of 14 residues. The V gene end was trimmed by 5 bases and the J gene end by 3 bases; junction bases not matched to a gene: 6. CDR3 in DNA: TGCGCCAGCAGTTGGGGCGGGGGAACAGATACGCAGTATTTT. Translated: CASSWGGGTDTQYF.

CDR3 loop: CASSLGRAGEQYF. The CDR3 DNA reads TGTGCCAGCAGTTTGGGGAGGGCGGGCGAGCAGTACTTC. The rearrangement links TRBV27 to TRBJ2-7, with 7 positions matching TRBD2. The CDR3 totals 13 residues. The germline gives CDR1 MNHEY, CDR2 SMNVEV (reference sequence). Trimming removed 3 bases from V and 6 bases from J; junction bases left unmatched: 5.

The V and J genes are TRBV7-9 and TRBJ1-6; 8 nucleotides line up with TRBD1. V lost 1 base to trimming and J lost 6 bases; unmatched junction nucleotides: 2. Germline V gene sequence: CDR1 SEHNR, CDR2 FQNEAQ (reference sequence). The CDR3 runs to 15 residues. Here the CDR3 DNA reads TGTGCCAGCAGCTTAGTACAGGGGGTTAATTCACCCCTCCACTTT. Residues: CASSLVQGVNSPLHF.

The rearrangement uses TRBV11-3 and TRBJ2-4; a possible D gene is TRBD2 (6 bases). Between the trimmed V and J ends, which lost 4 bases and 6 bases, there was a span of 16 bases. Germline-derived CDR1 and CDR2 are SGHNT and YENEEA. CDR3 length: 15 amino acids. The CDR3 nucleotides read TGTGCCAGCAGCTACCGACTAGGTGGGGGAAACATTCAGTACTTC. Amino acids: CASSYRLGGGNIQYF.